This is a list of T cell receptor beta chains from one sample in a study of blood T cell repertoires in COVID-19. Profiled with immunoSEQ multiplex PCR; TCRdb holds only in-frame clones, not every one. The repertoire includes approximately 260,000 clones, around 90% of them detected once, and approximately 2.2% sits in the top ten. The sequenced sample was peripheral blood. These receptors were obtained from a man aged 45 to 65 with acute or convalescent COVID-19. Both conserved end residues are part of each CDR3. D genes are given only for firm matches. Not every row has a clone size; where given, it reads once, few, many or a size class.

TRBJ2-1	-	TRBV20-1	TRBD2	TGCAGTGCTAGTCGAGCGGGGGGGGTATGGCCCCCCCCTGAGCAGTTCTTC	CSASRAGGVWPPPEQFF
TRBJ1-6	once	TRBV2	-	TGTGCCAGCAGTAAGGAGGGGAATTCACCCCTCCACTTT	CASSKEGNSPLHF
TRBJ1-3	-	TRBV4-1	TRBD1	TGCGCCAGCAAGCCGGGACAGGGTACTGGAAACACCATATATTTT	CASKPGQGTGNTIYF
TRBJ2-5	-	TRBV12-5	TRBD2	TGTGCTAGTGGTCTCGGGGGGGGAGGAGAGACCCAGTACTTC	CASGLGGGGETQYF
TRBJ1-4	-	TRBV7-9	TRBD1	TGTGCCAGCAGCACGGGACAGGGGGCGGTTGAAAAACTGTTTTTT	CASSTGQGAVEKLFF
TRBJ2-1	-	TRBV6-6	-	TGTGCCAGTCGGACAAGGAATGAGCAGTTCTTC	CASRTRNEQFF
TRBJ1-2	-	TRBV19	-	TGTGCCAGTAGTTCTCTGAACTATGGCTACACCTTC	CASSSLNYGYTF
TRBJ2-5	-	TRBV6-5	TRBD1	TGTGCCAGCAGTTTGGGACAGGGGCTGACAGAGACCCAGTACTTC	CASSLGQGLTETQYF
TRBJ1-4	once	TRBV5-5	TRBD1	TGTGCCAGCAGCTCAGGACAGGCGGCAACTAATGAAAAACTGTTTTTT	CASSSGQAATNEKLFF
TRBJ2-2	-	TRBV10-3	-	TGTGCCATCGGCCAGGGGTCAACGAACACCGGGGAGCTGTTTTTT	CAIGQGSTNTGELFF
TRBJ2-1	-	TRBV7-3	-	TGTGCCAGCAGCTTAGGGGGGGCGAGCTCCTACAATGAGCAGTTCTTC	CASSLGGASSYNEQFF
TRBJ2-1	-	TRBV5-1	TRBD1	TGCGCCAGCAGCGCGCGGACAGGTAGGAATGAGCAGTTCTTC	CASSARTGRNEQFF
TRBJ2-5	once	TRBV5-6	TRBD2	TGTGCCAGCAGCTTGCCCAGCGGGGAGGGAGAGACCCAGTACTTC	CASSLPSGEGETQYF
TRBJ1-6	once	TRBV2	TRBD1	TGTGCCAGCGGTCGGACAGGAAATTCACCCCTCCACTTT	CASGRTGNSPLHF
TRBJ2-2	-	TRBV7-9	-	TGTGCCAGCAGCGCCCGGGGTTCGAACACCGGGGAGCTGTTTTTT	CASSARGSNTGELFF
TRBJ1-3	-	TRBV19	TRBD1	TGTGCCAGTAGTAATCAGGGGGCGAAAGGAAACACCATATATTTT	CASSNQGAKGNTIYF
TRBJ1-1	-	TRBV6-2/TRBV6-3	-	TGTGCCAGCAGTTACGGGGACACCACTGAAGCTTTCTTT	CASSYGDTTEAFF
TRBJ2-2	-	TRBV5-1	-	TGCGCCAGCAGCTCTGCGCGCGGCGGTATCACCGGGGAGCTGTTTTTT	CASSSARGGITGELFF
TRBJ2-2	-	TRBV10-2	-	TGCGCCAGCAGGCCAACCAGGGGCCCCGGGGAGCTGTTTTTT	CASRPTRGPGELFF
TRBJ1-2	-	TRBV5-1	-	TGCGCCAGCAGCTTAGACAGAGACTATGGCTACACCTTC	CASSLDRDYGYTF
TRBJ2-2	-	TRBV27	TRBD2	TGTGCCAGCAGCCTGAGGCGGGGGACCGGGGAGCTGTTTTTT	CASSLRRGTGELFF
TRBJ2-5	-	TRBV5-1	-	TGCGCCAGCAGCTTGGTAGCGGAGGAGACCCAGTACTTC	CASSLVAEETQYF
TRBJ2-2	-	TRBV11-2	-	TGTGCCAGCGCCTTTCCCGGCGGGGAGCTGTTTTTT	CASAFPGGELFF
TRBJ1-4	-	TRBV19	-	TGTGCCAGTAGTATGGGTGGGGAGGCGTTTAATGAAAAACTGTTTTTT	CASSMGGEAFNEKLFF
TRBJ2-7	-	TRBV5-1	TRBD1	TGCGCCAGCAGTCCAGGGGGAGAAACCTACGAGCAGTACTTC	CASSPGGETYEQYF
TRBJ1-4	-	TRBV5-6	-	TGTGCCAGCAGCAATGCAGGGGCTAATGAAAAACTGTTTTTT	CASSNAGANEKLFF
TRBJ1-1	few	TRBV7-2	TRBD1	TGTGCCAGCAGCTCAGACAGGGGGTGGGACACTGAAGCTTTCTTT	CASSSDRGWDTEAFF
TRBJ2-2	few	TRBV2	-	TGTGCCAGCAGTGAATCAAGAGCGGGGAACACCGGGGAGCTGTTTTTT	CASSESRAGNTGELFF
TRBJ1-1	-	TRBV3-1/TRBV3-2	-	TGTGCCAGCAGCCAAGATCAAACGGGAAGGAGAGCTTTCTTT	CASSQDQTGRRAFF
TRBJ2-1	-	TRBV18	TRBD1	TGTGCCAGCCAGGGGGAGCCCAATGAGCAGTTCTTC	CASQGEPNEQFF
TRBJ2-1	-	TRBV23-1	-	TGCGCCAGCAGTCATGCGGGGGCCCTGTTCTTC	CASSHAGALFF
TRBJ1-3	-	TRBV6-6	-	TGTGCCAGCAGCACGACAGGAAACACCATATATTTT	CASSTTGNTIYF
TRBJ1-2	-	TRBV19	-	TGTGCCAGTAGTATAGCGACAGAGAGTCACAGGCCTAACTATGGCTACACCTTC	CASSIATESHRPNYGYTF
TRBJ1-2	-	TRBV30	-	TGTGCCTGGTCGGGGGGATACCCTAACTATGGCTACACCTTC	CAWSGGYPNYGYTF
TRBJ2-1	-	TRBV18	-	TGTGCCAGCTCACCCCACGGGGGGCCATACAATGAGCAGTTCTTC	CASSPHGGPYNEQFF
TRBJ1-1	-	TRBV11-2	TRBD1	TGTGCCAGCAGCTTAGGGACAGGGAGGAGGTTCTTT	CASSLGTGRRFF
TRBJ2-3	-	TRBV7-8	-	TGTGCCAGCAGCGGCAGGGTGTCAGATACGCAGTATTTT	CASSGRVSDTQYF
TRBJ2-3	-	TRBV6-5	TRBD2	TGTGCCAGCAGTAGACTAGCGGTGACCACAGATACGCAGTATTTT	CASSRLAVTTDTQYF
TRBJ2-5	few	TRBV3-1/TRBV3-2	-	TGTGCCAGCAGCCAAGATGGCCTGGAGACCCAGTACTTC	CASSQDGLETQYF
TRBJ1-3	-	TRBV29-1	-	TGCAGCGTTGAACCGGGGGGCTCTGGAAACACCATATATTTT	CSVEPGGSGNTIYF
TRBJ2-5	-	TRBV13	-	TGTGCCAGCAGCTTAGTGTATCAAGAGACCCAGTACTTC	CASSLVYQETQYF
TRBJ1-2	-	TRBV29-1	TRBD1	TGCAGCGTTTTACAGGGGGATCGATATGGCTACACCTTC	CSVLQGDRYGYTF
TRBJ2-3	-	TRBV12-3/TRBV12-4	TRBD1	TGTGCCAGCAGGGGACAGGGCTTCGATACGCAGTATTTT	CASRGQGFDTQYF
TRBJ2-5	-	TRBV12-5	TRBD1	TGTGCTAGTGGTAGACGGACAGGGCAAGAGACCCAGTACTTC	CASGRRTGQETQYF
TRBJ1-6	-	TRBV19	TRBD1	TGTGCCAGTACCCTGTCCGGGACAGCTCCGGGGTCACCCCTCCACTTT	CASTLSGTAPGSPLHF
TRBJ2-1	-	TRBV24-1	TRBD2	TGTGCCACCAGTGATAGTAGGCGGGGGGACAATGAGCAGTTCTTC	CATSDSRRGDNEQFF
TRBJ1-2	-	TRBV5-1	TRBD1	TGCGCCAGCAGCTTGGTGACAGGGGGGAACTATGGCTACACCTTC	CASSLVTGGNYGYTF
TRBJ2-5	-	TRBV7-3	TRBD2	TGTGCCAGCAGCCCCGGGACTAGCGGACTTCAAGAGACCCAGTACTTC	CASSPGTSGLQETQYF
TRBJ1-5	-	TRBV4-1	-	TGCGCCAGCAGCCAAGATCAGGCAGGGTTTTCGCCCCAGCATTTT	CASSQDQAGFSPQHF
TRBJ2-5	-	TRBV11-3	-	TGTGCCAGCAGCCCCGGCGGAGGGTATGAGACCCAGTACTTC	CASSPGGGYETQYF
TRBJ1-1	few	TRBV7-9	-	TGTGCCAGCAGCTTAAATCCCACGGGGTTGACTGAAGCTTTCTTT	CASSLNPTGLTEAFF
TRBJ2-2	-	TRBV4-2	TRBD2	TGTGCCAGCAGCCAGGGACTAGCGGGGGCCCTGAACACCGGGGAGCTGTTTTTT	CASSQGLAGALNTGELFF
TRBJ2-1	-	TRBV3-1/TRBV3-2	TRBD2	TGTGCCAGCAGCGGACTAGCGGGAAAGAATGAGCAGTTCTTC	CASSGLAGKNEQFF